The 13 T cell receptor beta chains in this list originate from one sample, sequenced in a study of T cell repertoires in cytomegalovirus infection. These receptors are not linked to any known antigen. TCRdb recomputed calls from the reads with MiXCR, one row per CDR3 protein. The table lists around 230,000 distinct CDR3 sequences, roughly two fifths of them singletons, with approximately 60% in the top ten. The sequenced sample was CD8+ T cells from cultured PBMCs, obtained from culture after CMV antigen stimulation. These receptors were obtained from a human donor in good health (CMV status not recorded). Some clones in this sample may be carry-over from other donors' samples.

In its sample, this clonotype was seen a few times. The V call is TRBV10-3, the J call TRBJ2-5; D may be TRBD2 (5 bases). The germline CDR1 and CDR2 sequences are ENHRY and SYGVKD. The CDR3 contains 13 residues. V lost 2 bases to trimming and J lost 3 bases, with 7 bases between them. The CDR3 DNA follows: TGTGCCATCAGTGAGGATAGCGAAGAGACCCAGTACTTC. This sequence encodes CAISEDSEETQYF.

In this sample, this clonotype turned up many times. The chain has TRBV7-2 and TRBJ2-2; TRBD2 agrees at 8 bases. V shed 5 bases, J shed 0 bases, and the junction held 5 bases outside the gene matches. This CDR3 is 16 amino acids long. Germline V gene data show CDR1 as SGHTA and CDR2 as FQGNSA. CDR3 region: CASSPAGGANTGELFF. CDR3 DNA: TGTGCCAGCAGCCCTGCCGGGGGGGCGAACACCGGGGAGCTGTTTTTT.

A few counts support this clonotype. The gene calls are TRBV6-5 and TRBJ1-5; no clear D gene. Between the trimmed V and J ends, which lost 9 bases and 2 bases, there was a span of 11 bases. The CDR3 totals 13 residues. Germline loops: CDR1 MNHEY, CDR2 SVGAGI. CDR3 in amino acids: CASGRVGNQPQHF. The DNA of the CDR3 is TGTGCCAGTGGGAGAGTTGGCAATCAGCCCCAGCATTTT.

This clonotype has a handful of counts. The chain links TRBV19 to TRBJ2-7, with D uncertain. This CDR3 has 13 residues. Germline V gives CDR1 LNHDA, CDR2 SQIVND (reference sequence). Trimming left V 4 bases short and J 3 bases short, with 10 bases between. The CDR3 DNA is TGTGCCAGTAGTAAGGACCCCAGCTACGAGCAGTACTTC. Translated, it gives CASSKDPSYEQYF.

The V gene is TRBV12-3 or TRBV12-4, the J gene TRBJ2-6; D is undetermined. Trimming cost V 8 bases and J 0 bases, with 5 bases left between them. This CDR3 has 13 amino acids. The CDR3 DNA is TGTGCCAGCCACGTCTCTGGGGCCAACGTCCTGACTTTC. It specifies CASHVSGANVLTF.

A remark on this clonotype: The conserved phenylalanine or tryptophan normally closing the CDR3 is absent here, so this likely arose from a read error. CDR3 sequence: CASSSQGVVVYEQYL. In DNA form, the CDR3 reads TGTGCCAGCAGTTCCCAGGGAGTCGTTGTCTACGAGCAGTACCTC. The chain has TRBV27 and TRBJ2-7, with D possibly being TRBD1 or TRBD2 (5 bases each). The germline V gene has CDR1 MNHEY and CDR2 SMNVEV (reference sequence). CDR3 length equals 15 residues. V was shortened by 4 bases and J by 3 bases, with 16 bases between the two germline ends.

The chain joins TRBV24-1 to TRBJ2-2; D is undetermined. V lost 0 bases and J 0 bases, leaving 7 bases between the germline ends. From germline, CDR1 is KGHDR and CDR2 SFDVKD. The CDR3 extends over 16 amino acids. DNA of the CDR3: TGTGCCACCAGTGATTTGTCAGAGGCGAACACCGGGGAGCTGTTTTTT. Residues: CATSDLSEANTGELFF.

The sample holds a few counts of this clonotype. In DNA, the CDR3 is TGTGCCAGCAGCCGAAAGGCTGGGACAGGGGGCTCTCCCCTCCACTTT. It yields the protein CASSRKAGTGGSPLHF. The chain links TRBV6-1 to TRBJ1-6, with 12 bases matching TRBD1. J lost 13 bases, V lost 6 bases, and 13 bases had no gene match. The CDR3 extends over 16 amino acids. The germline V gene has CDR1 MNHNS and CDR2 SASEGT.

CDR3 coding DNA: TGCGCCAGCAGCCAAGAGGGGACAGGGGAAGGTCTTAATGGAGGCTACACCTTC. This codes for CASSQEGTGEGLNGGYTF. V and J are TRBV4-1 and TRBJ1-2; 10 bases are shared with TRBD1. There are 18 residues in the CDR3. Unmatched junction bases numbered 15, after V lost 0 bases and J lost 8 bases. In germline, CDR1 is MGHRA, CDR2 YSYEKL.

V gene TRBV9 combines with J gene TRBJ2-1, with D perhaps TRBD1 (6 bases). CDR3 length equals 13 residues. V lost 4 bases and J lost 11, with 16 bases in between. Germline CDR1 is SGDLS and CDR2 is YYNGEE. The CDR3 DNA sequence: TGTGCCAGCAGCTCCAGGGGACCCCTGAAGCAGTTCTTC. Its translation is CASSSRGPLKQFF. Variable domain in full (rest from reference TRBV9 and TRBJ2-1): DSGVTQTPKHLITATGQRVTLRCSPRSGDLSVYWYQQSLDQGLQFLIQYYNGEERAKGNILERFSAQQFPDLHSELNLSSLELGDSALYFCASSSRGPLKQFFGPGTRLTVL.

V gene TRBV11-3 combines with J gene TRBJ2-1, with D possibly being TRBD2 (6 bases). The CDR3 is 15 amino acids. CDR1 is SGHNT and CDR2 is YENEEA in the germline V gene. V gave up 2 bases and J gave up 4 bases, with 12 bases separating them. CDR3 nucleotide sequence: TGTGCCAGCAGCTTATCCTCGGACTATTACAATGAGCAGTTCTTC. Residues: CASSLSSDYYNEQFF.

This clonotype was seen only a few times. This chain joins TRBV19 and TRBJ2-7; a weak D match, TRBD1 (5 bases). V was pared by 6 bases and J by 2 bases, with 14 bases between. There are 14 residues in the CDR3. Germline lookup yields CDR1 LNHDA and CDR2 SQIVND (reference sequence). The CDR3 is CASSPTVWPYEQYF. In nucleotides, the CDR3 is TGTGCCAGTAGCCCGACAGTCTGGCCCTACGAGCAGTACTTC.

This clonotype came up a few times. This sequence joins TRBV19 and TRBJ2-7; either TRBD1 or TRBD2 may supply D (6 bases each). V lost 3 bases to trimming and J lost 9 bases, with 33 bases between them. Germline V gene sequence: CDR1 LNHDA, CDR2 SQIVND (reference sequence). The CDR3 has 19 amino acids. CDR3 nucleotides: TGTGCCAGTAGTATCCAAGGGCCGCGGGACAAGGCCGGATCCATCGGGCAGTACTTC. It encodes CASSIQGPRDKAGSIGQYF.